The next 2 T cell receptor beta chains were all read from a single sample in a study of blood T cell repertoires in COVID-19 (dated by TCRdb to between 2020 and 2021). Libraries were built with the immunoSEQ multiplex PCR assay. The table was pulled from immuneACCESS by TCRdb, which kept in-frame rearrangements only. Such tables lose some clones; where checked, under half of the loss comes from unresolved V genes, and the rest has no known cause. The sample table holds about 220,000 clones, of which 83% were seen once. 3.5% to 4% of the sample goes to the ten largest clones. What was sequenced was PBMCs or T cells enriched from blood (not recorded which). These receptor sequences come from a woman in her thirties or forties who had been exposed to COVID-19.

Only a few counts were recorded for this clone. V and J are TRBV21-1 and TRBJ1-6. TRBV21-1 is annotated as a pseudogene. The CDR3 contains 12 residues. Here the CDR3 DNA reads TGTGCCAGCAGCCCAGCGGGGGGTTTCCTCCACTTT. Protein sequence: CASSPAGGFLHF.

V gene TRBV2 combines with J gene TRBJ1-4, with D perhaps TRBD1 (5 bases). The V end was cut by 4 bases, the J end by 3 bases, with 15 bases between. Germline V gene sequence: CDR1 SNHLY, CDR2 FYNNEI. This CDR3 spans 16 amino acids. CDR3 amino acids: CASSVGRVVPNEKLFF. CDR3 coding DNA: TGTGCCAGCAGTGTGGGCAGGGTCGTCCCTAATGAAAAACTGTTTTTT.